Sequencing of this TCR beta chain was carried out in a study of T cells in Graves' hyperthyroidism and ophthalmopathy. Study as a whole: Upon initial diagnosis and before any treatment, peripheral blood was collected. Study conclusions and caveats: Blood also showed most of the thyroid clonotypes that were expanded above 0.001. Ophthalmopathy stood apart from stable hyperthyroidism in a 13 V-J model.

About this clonotype itself: Its cognate antigen is unknown.

Graves' hyperthyroidism was deemed stable given no ophthalmopathy progression within 18 months. Authors of the study amplified TCR beta CDR3 regions from RNA transcripts. The primer set for the first-round RT-PCR of the TCR CDR3 was HTBI. TCRdb ran MiXCR on the multiplex PCR reads and lists one entry per CDR3 protein. In the table there are about 740,000 distinct CDR3 sequences, around 13% of which are singletons. The TCR originated in a woman aged 18-29 years with Graves' hyperthyroidism. The sequenced material came from blood.

The CDR3 sequence is CASSPSQALFQLFF. The CDR3 DNA sequence: TGTGCCAGCAGTCCCAGCCAGGCCCTATTTCAACTGTTTTTT. The V call is TRBV6-2 or TRBV6-3, the J call TRBJ1-4; the D is unclear. The ends were cut back, 5 bases at V and 12 bases at J, with 19 bases in the middle. CDR1 and CDR2 (germline): MNHEY, SVGEGT. The CDR3 contains 14 residues.